These T cell receptor beta chains were read from a single sample in a study of glioma-infiltrating T cells after dendritic cell vaccination. Data came from immunoSEQ multiplex PCR; TCRdb stores just in-frame clones and leaves some out. The sample lists around 90,000 clones, roughly four fifths occurring once. The material sequenced was blood, taken after dendritic cell vaccination. These receptors were collected from a human donor with glioblastoma. CDR3s include the opening cysteine and the closing phenylalanine or tryptophan. Each record gives: J gene, V gene, CDR3 protein.

TRBJ2-4	TRBV27	CASSTGLAGGLGSRNIQYF
TRBJ2-3	TRBV9	CASSPGTDTQYF
TRBJ2-1	TRBV6-5	CASSGLAGGPLEQFF
TRBJ1-3	TRBV6-1	CASSEYGGISGNTIYF
TRBJ1-5	TRBV5-5	CASSLAGVPNQPQHF
TRBJ2-5	TRBV19	CASSIGGETQYF
TRBJ1-2	TRBV19	CATARGRLNGYTF
TRBJ2-7	TRBV5-1	CASSSDRHEQYF
TRBJ2-3	TRBV5-1	CASSFLSGTTTDTQYF
TRBJ2-7	TRBV4-2	CASREGVGGYEQYF
TRBJ2-1	TRBV18	CASSPPGHRDYNEQFF
TRBJ1-2	TRBV13	CASRENGANYGYTF
TRBJ2-5	TRBV5-1	CASSLEGYRETQYF
TRBJ2-5	TRBV6-5	CATGRRGGRETQYF
TRBJ2-7	TRBV6-6	CASSSSGGKYYEQYF
TRBJ2-5	TRBV9	CASSPGTVKETQYF
TRBJ2-5	TRBV13	CASSFLLGGGGSAETQYF
TRBJ2-5	TRBV2	CASRDSGAPGTQYF
TRBJ1-6	TRBV27	CASSFTGRDNSPLHF
TRBJ1-2	TRBV19	CASSSQGKRYGYTF
TRBJ1-2	TRBV11-2	CASSLDPGGGITYGYTF
TRBJ1-5	TRBV9	CASSVDSSNQPQHF
TRBJ1-1	TRBV5-1	CASRDTENTEAFF
TRBJ2-1	TRBV6-4	CASSFGSSYNEQFF
TRBJ1-1	TRBV5-1	CASSLGPGATEAFF
TRBJ2-3	TRBV7-6	CASSSIPDRGRDTQYF
TRBJ2-1	TRBV27	CASSLPGTGNRNEQFF
TRBJ1-1	TRBV7-9	CASSPRLRTALNTEAFF
TRBJ2-2	TRBV30	CAWQGGTNTGELFF
TRBJ1-2	TRBV29-1	CSVETRQPSYGYTF
TRBJ1-2	TRBV14	CASSQGQAGGYGYTF
TRBJ1-1	TRBV7-9	CASGGGTEAFF